This note documents a single T cell receptor (beta chain) sequence. Its antigen is as yet unknown. Germline CDR1 is LGHDT and CDR2 is YNNKEL (reference sequence). The CDR3 has 15 residues. The V and J ends lost 3 bases and 0 bases respectively, with 9 bases between them. The table came from immunoSEQ multiplex PCR; TCRdb's copy has only in-frame clones and leaves some out. In the table there are around 180,000 clones, approximately 92% of which are singletons. This specimen belongs to a study of T cell responses to AZD1222 COVID-19 vaccine. The study, taken as a whole, reports: Researchers took repertoire samples only after the peak T cell response had come. After two AZD1222 doses, spike-specific TCR breadth and depth rose versus day 0. A reported finding is that nearly half of spike-specific TCRs target unmutated variant regions. Seropositivity was recorded at baseline in only six AZD1222 recipients.

This TCR derives from an adult in good health. The V gene is TRBV3-1 (or the pseudogene TRBV3-2), the J gene TRBJ2-1; D gene ambiguous. The sample here was peripheral blood, taken on day 0 of AZD1222 vaccination. CDR3 DNA sequence: TGTGCCAGCAGCCACCTTGGTAGCTCCTACAATGAGCAGTTCTTC. As protein: CASSHLGSSYNEQFF.